The next 5 T cell receptor beta chains were all read from a single sample in a study of cytomegalovirus exposure and HLA in healthy donors. Use of 60 Vbeta and 13 Jbeta primers characterized the PCR. The repertoire was sequenced with immunoSEQ multiplex PCR; TCRdb's copy has only in-frame clones and lacks some. The table records fewer than 200,000 clones, approximately 82% of them present only once. The sample taken for sequencing was PBMCs. These receptors originate from a male donor in good health and CMV-seronegative.

The rearrangement links TRBV7-9 to TRBJ2-7; 8 positions match TRBD1. Looked up from germline, CDR1 is SEHNR and CDR2 is FQNEAQ (reference sequence). CDR3 size: 16 residues. V lost 8 bases and J lost 6; bases outside the gene matches: 18. CDR3 DNA sequence: TGTGCCAGCGAGGGTGGGACCATGAAAGGACAGGGCGAGCAGTACTTC. Amino acids: CASEGGTMKGQGEQYF.

V usage is TRBV11-2 and J usage is TRBJ1-2; the D gene is possibly TRBD1 (5 bases). The CDR3 has 14 residues. V was clipped by 5 bases and J by 7 bases, with 17 bases between them. Per germline, CDR1 SGHAT and CDR2 FQNNGV. The CDR3 DNA sequence: TGTGCCAGCAGCCCGGGGGAAGTTCTTCGTGGCTACACCTTC. Protein sequence: CASSPGEVLRGYTF.

The rearrangement links TRBV4-1 to TRBJ2-3, with 10 bases identical to TRBD2. V shed 1 base, J shed 5 bases, and the junction held 0 bases outside the gene matches. The CDR3 loop spans 14 amino acids. In germline, CDR1 is MGHRA, CDR2 YSYEKL. CDR3 region: CASSQASGGDTQYF. The CDR3, as DNA: TGCGCCAGCAGCCAAGCTAGCGGGGGAGATACGCAGTATTTT.

This clone appeared once. V is TRBV10-3 and J is TRBJ1-1; D may be TRBD1 (5 bases). CDR3 size: 13 residues. Germline loops: CDR1 ENHRY, CDR2 SYGVKD. Between the trimmed V and J ends, which lost 6 bases and 0 bases, there was a span of 8 bases. CDR3 DNA sequence: TGTGCCATCAGACAGGACCTGAACACTGAAGCTTTCTTT. Translating it yields CAIRQDLNTEAFF.

The chain carries TRBV15 and TRBJ2-5; 7 bases line up with TRBD2. Per the germline V gene, CDR1 is LNHNV and CDR2 is YYDKDF (reference sequence). V dropped 0 bases and J dropped 4; count of bases not matched to a gene: 5. CDR3 length: 15 amino acids. CDR3 residues: CATSRDTGEGETQYF. The CDR3 DNA sequence: TGTGCCACCAGCAGAGATACGGGGGAGGGAGAGACCCAGTACTTC.